Listed below are T cell receptor beta chains from one sample, sequenced in a study of Ad26.COV2.S vaccination and SARS-CoV-2 variants. Only in-frame clones appear in the TCRdb table, and some are missing; sequencing was by immunoSEQ multiplex PCR. The sample has roughly 350,000 clones, 80% to 90% seen once. This material consisted of peripheral blood, taken in a trial of Ad26.COV2.S vaccine versus placebo. The receptors shown here come from a person between 18 and 60 years old who received the Ad26.COV2.S COVID-19 vaccine or a placebo. Each CDR3 is given with its conserved first and last residue. The D gene is left open where the match is weak. The listing skips clone size in some rows; elsewhere it reads once, few, many or a size class.

clone_size | j_call | v_call | d_call | cdr3_length | cdr3_aa | cdr3_nt
. | TRBJ2-3 | TRBV6-2/TRBV6-3 | . | 12 | CASSYLARGQYF | TGTGCCAGCAGTTACCTCGCGAGAGGGCAGTATTTT
. | TRBJ1-5 | TRBV27 | . | 14 | CASSLSGVLEPQHF | TGTGCCAGCAGTTTATCAGGGGTTCTTGAGCCCCAGCATTTT
few | TRBJ1-1 | TRBV11-2 | . | 16 | CASSSILGAFRTEAFF | TGTGCCAGCAGCTCTATACTAGGGGCCTTCCGGACTGAAGCTTTCTTT
. | TRBJ2-5 | TRBV11-2 | . | 16 | CASSLGSLGGGETQYF | TGTGCCAGCAGCTTAGGATCCTTGGGCGGGGGCGAGACCCAGTACTTC
once | TRBJ2-1 | TRBV7-3 | TRBD2 | 14 | CASSPTGTTNEQFF | TGTGCCAGCAGCCCCACCGGGACTACGAATGAGCAGTTCTTC
. | TRBJ1-1 | TRBV28 | TRBD1 | 15 | CASRGTHRGLSEAFF | TGTGCCAGCAGGGGCACCCACAGGGGCCTGAGTGAAGCTTTCTTT
once | TRBJ2-3 | TRBV6-5 | TRBD1 | 14 | CASSTRTGSDTQYF | TGTGCCAGCAGTACTCGGACAGGATCAGATACGCAGTATTTT
. | TRBJ2-5 | TRBV19 | TRBD1 | 17 | CASRSSGQGALSETQYF | TGTGCCAGTCGCTCGAGTGGACAGGGGGCGCTCAGCGAGACCCAGTACTTC
. | TRBJ2-5 | TRBV5-1 | TRBD1 | 17 | CASSPPGQGAGVSAQYF | TGCGCCAGCAGCCCACCGGGACAGGGAGCCGGGGTTTCAGCCCAGTACTTC
. | TRBJ2-3 | TRBV12-5 | . | 13 | CASGLLGADTQYF | TGTGCTAGTGGTTTGTTGGGAGCAGATACGCAGTATTTT
. | TRBJ1-4 | TRBV19 | . | 12 | CASNGGGGKLFF | TGTGCCAGTAATGGGGGGGGCGGAAAACTGTTTTTT
. | TRBJ2-7 | TRBV5-6 | . | 14 | CASSPRLGNYEQYF | TGTGCCAGCAGCCCACGTCTCGGTAACTACGAGCAGTACTTC
. | TRBJ1-3 | TRBV19 | . | 16 | CASSIVGGSSGNTIYF | TGTGCCAGTAGTATAGTTGGTGGGAGCTCTGGAAACACCATATATTTT
. | TRBJ2-2 | TRBV4-3 | . | 16 | CASSLQATSPPGELFF | TGCGCCAGCAGCCTCCAAGCAACTTCCCCCCCCGGGGAGCTGTTTTTT
. | TRBJ1-1 | TRBV6-6 | TRBD1 | 15 | CASSTPTGDDTEAFF | TGTGCCAGCAGTACCCCGACAGGGGATGACACTGAAGCTTTCTTT
. | TRBJ2-2 | TRBV28 | . | 14 | CASSLQGIVGELFF | TGTGCCAGCAGTTTACAGGGGATCGTCGGGGAGCTGTTTTTT
. | TRBJ2-2 | TRBV6-2/TRBV6-3 | TRBD2 | 18 | CASSYSRLAGLDTGELFF | TGTGCCAGCAGTTACTCTAGACTAGCGGGGCTGGACACCGGGGAGCTGTTTTTT
. | TRBJ1-5 | TRBV7-3 | . | 16 | CASSLGGTNSNQPQHF | TGTGCCAGCAGCTTAGGCGGGACAAATAGCAATCAGCCCCAGCATTTT
. | TRBJ2-7 | TRBV5-6 | TRBD1 | 13 | CASSLGQVYEQYF | TGTGCCAGCAGCCTTGGACAGGTCTACGAGCAGTACTTC
. | TRBJ1-5 | TRBV19 | TRBD1 | 16 | CASRVVAQGGNQPQHF | TGTGCCAGTAGGGTTGTGGCGCAGGGGGGCAATCAGCCCCAGCATTTT
. | TRBJ2-2 | TRBV18 | TRBD1 | 15 | CASSPGQGVNGELFF | TGTGCCAGCTCACCCGGACAGGGTGTTAACGGGGAGCTGTTTTTT
. | TRBJ1-4 | TRBV14 | . | 15 | CASSPPGTPNEKLFF | TGTGCCAGCAGCCCACCCGGGACACCGAATGAAAAACTGTTTTTT
. | TRBJ2-1 | TRBV27 | . | 17 | CASSFPGPMSSYNEQFF | TGTGCCAGCAGTTTCCCTGGCCCGATGAGCTCCTACAATGAGCAGTTCTTC
. | TRBJ2-2 | TRBV19 | TRBD2 | 21 | CASSIVPMGSGRALYTGELFF | TGTGCCAGTAGTATAGTCCCTATGGGCAGCGGGAGGGCCCTGTACACCGGGGAGCTGTTTTTT
few | TRBJ2-7 | TRBV5-1 | . | 14 | CASSLVGEVLEQYF | TGCGCCAGCAGCTTGGTGGGAGAGGTACTCGAGCAGTACTTC
few | TRBJ1-3 | TRBV19 | . | 17 | CASSIDNVGLSGNTIYF | TGTGCCAGTAGTATCGACAACGTCGGGCTCTCTGGAAACACCATATATTTT
. | TRBJ2-7 | TRBV4-3 | . | 19 | CASSQFLASGTPGESRQYF | TGCGCCAGCAGCCAATTCCTAGCCTCCGGGACGCCGGGGGAAAGCCGGCAGTACTTC
many | TRBJ1-3 | TRBV7-9 | . | 16 | CASSLERGTQGNTIYF | TGTGCCAGCAGCTTAGAGCGGGGTACTCAAGGAAACACCATATATTTT
once | TRBJ2-7 | TRBV24-1 | TRBD1 | 13 | CATSETGTGKQYF | TGTGCCACCAGTGAAACCGGGACAGGGAAGCAGTACTTC
. | TRBJ1-3 | TRBV3-1/TRBV3-2 | TRBD1 | 15 | CASSQLRQGRDTIYF | TGTGCCAGCAGCCAGCTACGACAGGGGAGAGACACCATATATTTT
once | TRBJ2-5 | TRBV28 | TRBD1 | 14 | CATASQGESETQYF | TGTGCCACCGCCTCACAGGGGGAGTCGGAGACCCAGTACTTC
. | TRBJ2-7 | TRBV5-1 | TRBD1 | 17 | CASSLDRDRGPDYEQYF | TGCGCCAGCAGCTTGGACCGGGACAGGGGCCCCGACTACGAGCAGTACTTC
. | TRBJ2-6 | TRBV18 | . | 17 | CASSPPGGAAGANVLTF | TGTGCCAGCTCACCACCGGGGGGGGCAGCTGGGGCCAACGTCCTGACTTTC
. | TRBJ1-1 | TRBV5-6 | . | 13 | CASSTGQNTEAFF | TGTGCCAGCAGCACCGGACAGAACACTGAAGCTTTCTTT
. | TRBJ2-7 | TRBV5-1 | TRBD1 | 15 | CASSLAPGGSYEQYF | TGCGCCAGCAGCTTGGCCCCAGGGGGCTCCTACGAGCAGTACTTC
. | TRBJ1-1 | TRBV10-3 | . | 13 | CAISGSGSTEAFF | TGTGCCATCAGTGGCTCAGGGTCCACTGAAGCTTTCTTT
few | TRBJ2-1 | TRBV11-3 | TRBD1 | 13 | CASSGYRGVEQFF | TGTGCCAGCAGCGGATACAGGGGGGTAGAGCAGTTCTTC
. | TRBJ1-2 | TRBV28 | . | 12 | CASRQGFYGYTF | TGTGCCAGTAGGCAGGGTTTTTATGGCTACACCTTC
. | TRBJ2-5 | TRBV5-1 | . | 13 | CASNSGSQETQYF | TGCGCCAGCAACTCGGGATCCCAAGAGACCCAGTACTTC
. | TRBJ1-3 | TRBV4-2 | . | 15 | CASSQDRVVADTIYF | TGTGCCAGCAGCCAAGACCGGGTTGTGGCAGACACCATATATTTT
. | TRBJ1-1 | TRBV4-3 | . | 13 | CASSQDRGTEAFF | TGCGCCAGCAGCCAAGATCGTGGCACTGAAGCTTTCTTT
. | TRBJ2-2 | TRBV6-5 | TRBD1 | 14 | CASKGQANTGELFF | TGTGCCAGCAAAGGACAGGCGAACACCGGGGAGCTGTTTTTT
few | TRBJ2-1 | TRBV29-1 | TRBD2 | 11 | CSAQTSSEQFF | TGCAGCGCTCAGACTAGCAGTGAGCAGTTCTTC
. | TRBJ1-5 | TRBV19 | . | 14 | CASSPAVSNQPQHF | TGTGCCAGTAGTCCAGCGGTTAGCAATCAGCCCCAGCATTTT
. | TRBJ1-5 | TRBV19 | TRBD1 | 15 | CASSSRQGYNQPQHF | TGTGCCAGTAGTAGCCGACAGGGATACAATCAGCCCCAGCATTTT